These 11 T cell receptor beta chains came from one sample sequenced in a study of blood T cell repertoires in COVID-19. The protocol was immunoSEQ multiplex PCR, while the TCRdb copy is restricted to in-frame clones and leaves out a portion. The sample lists about 240,000 clones, roughly four fifths seen once, with roughly 12% in the top ten. The sequencing input was peripheral blood. These receptors originate from an older woman with active or convalescent COVID-19.

This chain uses TRBV6-6 with TRBJ2-7, with no clear D. Trimming took 7 bases from V and 1 from J, leaving 8 bases between them. The germline V gene encodes CDR1 MNHNY and CDR2 SVGAGI (reference sequence). This CDR3 comprises 12 residues. The CDR3 protein is CASNLPSYEQYF. The DNA of the CDR3 is TGTGCCAGCAACCTACCTTCCTACGAGCAGTACTTC.

The gene calls are TRBV2 and TRBJ2-3; no definite D call. Germline-derived CDR1 and CDR2 are SNHLY and FYNNEI. CDR3 size: 14 residues. V was clipped by 6 bases and J by 0 bases, with 10 bases between them. Here the CDR3 reads CASRDPTSTDTQYF. For the CDR3, the DNA is TGTGCCAGCAGGGATCCGACTAGCACAGATACGCAGTATTTT.

V and J are TRBV15 and TRBJ2-7; TRBD1 matches 11 bases. V dropped 6 bases and J dropped 5; count of bases not matched to a gene: 6. This CDR3 comprises 14 residues. Germline values: CDR1 LNHNV, CDR2 YYDKDF (reference sequence). The CDR3 region has the DNA TGTGCCACCAGAATGGACAGGGGGCGGAACGAGCAGTACTTC. Its protein is CATRMDRGRNEQYF.

The chain recombines TRBV7-2 with TRBJ1-1; TRBD1 aligns across 10 bases. This CDR3 region has 14 residues. V was clipped by 4 bases and J by 5 bases; unmatched bases: 4. Germline CDR1 and CDR2: SGHTA and FQGNSA. The DNA for the CDR3 is TGTGCCAGCAGCTCGACAGGGGGCCATACTGAAGCTTTCTTT. Its protein product is CASSSTGGHTEAFF. The entire variable domain, with the rest obtained from reference TRBV7-2 and TRBJ1-1, is as follows: GAGVSQSPSNKVTEKGKDVELRCDPISGHTALYWYRQSLGQGLEFLIYFQGNSAPDKSGLPSDRFSAERTGGSVSTLTIQRTQQEDSAVYLCASSSTGGHTEAFFGQGTRLTVV.

DNA for the CDR3: TGTGCCAGTAGTCCCCGACTAGCGGAGGCAGATACGCAGTATTTT. Translating it yields CASSPRLAEADTQYF. V and J are TRBV19 and TRBJ2-3; 9 nucleotides agree with TRBD2. Germline V gives CDR1 LNHDA, CDR2 SQIVND (reference sequence). J was trimmed by 4 bases and V by 5 bases; bases with no gene match: 7. CDR3 length equals 15 residues.

J is TRBJ2-1 and V is TRBV5-1; 11 nucleotides align to TRBD2. Per the germline V gene, CDR1 is SGHRS and CDR2 is YFSETQ. This CDR3 is 18 amino acids long. The J segment lost 1 base and the V segment lost 4 bases, leaving 10 bases of the junction unmatched. The CDR3: CASSPIAGGPGSYNEQFF. The CDR3 DNA follows: TGCGCCAGCAGCCCCATAGCGGGGGGGCCGGGATCCTACAATGAGCAGTTCTTC.

CDR3 sequence reads: CASSVIEGAYGNTIYF. The CDR3 DNA sequence: TGTGCCAGCAGTGTTATAGAAGGGGCTTATGGAAACACCATATATTTT. This chain uses TRBV2 with TRBJ1-3; D is perhaps TRBD1 (5 bases). The CDR3 runs to 16 residues. Trimming took 4 bases from V and 3 from J, leaving 16 bases between them. Germline V gene sequence: CDR1 SNHLY, CDR2 FYNNEI.

This clone showed up just a few times. J is TRBJ1-6 and V is TRBV27; 7 bases match TRBD1. Germline V CDR1 and CDR2: MNHEY, SMNVEV (reference sequence). This CDR3 comprises 15 residues. J lost 6 bases, V lost 5 bases, and 7 bases had no gene match. CDR3 DNA sequence: TGTGCCAGCAGTCCAAGACAGGGTATTAATTCACCCCTCCACTTT. Its translation is CASSPRQGINSPLHF.

The chain uses TRBV3-1 (or the pseudogene TRBV3-2) and TRBJ2-4; D gene uncertain. The CDR3 has 15 residues. The V end was cut by 0 bases, the J end by 0 bases, with 6 bases between. Germline loops: CDR1 LGHDT, CDR2 YNNKEL (reference sequence). CDR3 bases: TGTGCCAGCAGCCAAGACAGACTAGCCAAAAACATTCAGTACTTC. Translated, it gives CASSQDRLAKNIQYF.

V is TRBV12-3 or TRBV12-4 and J is TRBJ1-2; TRBD1 agrees at 7 bases. V was pared by 6 bases and J by 3 bases, with 4 bases of the junction left unmatched. The CDR3 spans 13 residues. The CDR3 loop is CASSATGDYGYTF. Written as DNA, the CDR3 is TGTGCCAGCAGCGCTACAGGGGACTATGGCTACACCTTC.

V is TRBV6-5 and J is TRBJ1-2; 12 bases fit TRBD1. J was trimmed by 8 bases and V by 5 bases; bases with no gene match: 6. There are 14 residues in the CDR3. Germline V gene data show CDR1 as MNHEY and CDR2 as SVGAGI. The CDR3 sequence is CASSQGQGASGYTF. For the CDR3, the DNA is TGTGCCAGCAGTCAGGGACAGGGGGCGTCGGGCTACACCTTC.